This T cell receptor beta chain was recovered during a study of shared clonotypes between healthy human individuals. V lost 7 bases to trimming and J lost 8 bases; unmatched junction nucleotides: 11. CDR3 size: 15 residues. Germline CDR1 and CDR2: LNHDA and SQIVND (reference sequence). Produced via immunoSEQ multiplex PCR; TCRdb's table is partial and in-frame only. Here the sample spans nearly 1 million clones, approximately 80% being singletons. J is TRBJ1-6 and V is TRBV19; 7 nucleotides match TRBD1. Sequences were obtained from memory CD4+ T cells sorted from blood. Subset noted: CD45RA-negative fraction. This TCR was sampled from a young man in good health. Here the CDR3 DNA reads TGTGCCAGTAACGCCGCCACAGGGGTGCATTCACCCCTCCACTTT. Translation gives CASNAATGVHSPLHF. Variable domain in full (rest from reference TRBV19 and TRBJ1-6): DGGITQSPKYLFRKEGQNVTLSCEQNLNHDAMYWYRQDPGQGLRLIYYSQIVNDFQKGDIAEGYSVSREKKESFPLTVTSAQKNPTAFYLCASNAATGVHSPLHFGNGTRLTVT.